The source of this T cell receptor (beta chain) is a study of T cell repertoires in cytomegalovirus infection. Overall study context: Public TCR beta signatures provided an indication of both CMV infection and a matching HLA type. Points from the study as a whole: Cumulative frequency of public TCR beta families picked out carriers of CMV plus the relevant HLA. HLA-C-restricted CMV-specific TCR beta clonotypes were dominant in the ex vivo response.

This clonotype was found many times. Its antigen is not identified. TCRdb itself ran the reads through MiXCR, one entry per CDR3 protein. The sample holds approximately 400,000 distinct CDR3 sequences, approximately 31% seen once. This CDR3 spans 12 amino acids. V lost 1 base to trimming and J lost 3 bases, with 3 bases between them. In germline, CDR1 is MNHNS, CDR2 SASEGT. The rearrangement joins TRBV6-1 to TRBJ1-2, with no clear D. Sequenced: PBMCs. The sequence derives from a human donor in good health (CMV status not recorded). Some clones in this sample may be carry-over from other donors' samples. CDR3 in DNA: TGTGCCAGCAGTGAAGGGGACTATGGCTACACCTTC. Encoded protein: CASSEGDYGYTF.